This is a list of T cell receptor beta chains from one sample in a study of T cell repertoires in cytomegalovirus infection. These receptors' targets are unknown. TCRdb redid the calling of the reads with MiXCR, one entry per CDR3 protein. The data show about 830,000 distinct CDR3 sequences, 30% to 35% seen once. Sequences were derived from cultured CD8+ T cells from PBMCs, sampled from culture after CMV antigen stimulation. All receptors come from a human donor in good health (CMV status not recorded). Some clones in this sample may be carry-over from other donors' samples. Each CDR3 is given with its conserved first and last residue. The D gene is left open where the match is weak. A row's size may be missing; if present it is once, few, many or a size class.

d_call: -
j_call: TRBJ2-3
cdr3_length: 13
clone_size: few
v_call: TRBV6-6
cdr3_aa: CAWGRDPTDTQYF
cdr3_nt: TGTGCCTGGGGCAGGGATCCCACAGATACGCAGTATTTT

d_call: -
j_call: TRBJ1-2
cdr3_length: 14
clone_size: -
v_call: TRBV5-4
cdr3_aa: CASSSTPSNHGYTF
cdr3_nt: TGTGCCAGCAGCTCCACACCCAGCAACCATGGCTACACCTTC

d_call: -
j_call: TRBJ2-7
cdr3_length: 13
clone_size: -
v_call: TRBV6-6
cdr3_aa: CASSYGPEDEQYF
cdr3_nt: TGTGCCAGCAGTTACGGGCCGGAGGACGAGCAGTACTTC

d_call: TRBD1
j_call: TRBJ1-2
cdr3_length: 13
clone_size: few
v_call: TRBV6-5
cdr3_aa: CASTVGQGRSYTF
cdr3_nt: TGTGCCAGCACCGTGGGACAGGGAAGATCCTACACCTTC

d_call: -
j_call: TRBJ1-2
cdr3_length: 14
clone_size: -
v_call: TRBV5-1
cdr3_aa: CASSLETDDYGYTF
cdr3_nt: TGCGCCAGCAGCTTGGAAACAGACGACTATGGCTACACCTTC

d_call: TRBD2
j_call: TRBJ2-2
cdr3_length: 15
clone_size: few
v_call: TRBV7-2
cdr3_aa: CASRQLAGGGGELFF
cdr3_nt: TGTGCCAGCAGGCAACTAGCGGGGGGAGGCGGGGAGCTGTTTTTT

d_call: TRBD1
j_call: TRBJ1-2
cdr3_length: 17
clone_size: -
v_call: TRBV6-1
cdr3_aa: CASRSVLQGARDYGYTF
cdr3_nt: TGTGCCAGCAGGAGTGTCTTACAGGGGGCGCGGGACTATGGCTACACCTTC

d_call: -
j_call: TRBJ1-2
cdr3_length: 12
clone_size: -
v_call: TRBV10-3
cdr3_aa: CAITSGNYGYTF
cdr3_nt: TGTGCCATCACAAGCGGGAACTATGGCTACACCTTC

d_call: -
j_call: TRBJ1-2
cdr3_length: 15
clone_size: few
v_call: TRBV7-9
cdr3_aa: CASSLEGKWHYGYTF
cdr3_nt: TGTGCCAGCAGCTTAGAGGGGAAGTGGCACTATGGCTACACCTTC

d_call: TRBD1
j_call: TRBJ2-1
cdr3_length: 15
clone_size: -
v_call: TRBV12-3/TRBV12-4
cdr3_aa: CASSPLGQGAREQFF
cdr3_nt: TGTGCCAGCAGTCCATTAGGACAGGGGGCCCGGGAGCAGTTCTTC

d_call: -
j_call: TRBJ1-6
cdr3_length: 17
clone_size: few
v_call: TRBV7-6
cdr3_aa: CASSLSRDINFNSPLHF
cdr3_nt: TGTGCCAGCAGCCTGTCCCGGGACATAAATTTTAATTCACCCCTCCACTTT

d_call: -
j_call: TRBJ1-2
cdr3_length: 14
clone_size: many
v_call: TRBV7-8
cdr3_aa: CASSPEVRYYGYTF
cdr3_nt: TGTGCCAGCAGTCCGGAAGTACGGTACTATGGCTACACCTTC

d_call: -
j_call: TRBJ1-6
cdr3_length: 17
clone_size: few
v_call: TRBV12-3/TRBV12-4
cdr3_aa: CASSLTLHSAWDSPLHF
cdr3_nt: TGTGCCAGCAGTTTAACGCTGCACAGCGCTTGGGATTCACCCCTCCACTTT

d_call: -
j_call: TRBJ1-4
cdr3_length: 13
clone_size: few
v_call: TRBV12-3/TRBV12-4
cdr3_aa: CASSLTPRVKLFF
cdr3_nt: TGTGCCAGCAGTTTGACGCCCCGGGTTAAACTGTTTTTT

d_call: TRBD1
j_call: TRBJ2-1
cdr3_length: 16
clone_size: -
v_call: TRBV7-9
cdr3_aa: CASSLHTGQGDNEQFF
cdr3_nt: TGTGCCAGCAGCCTACATACGGGACAGGGGGACAATGAGCAGTTCTTC

d_call: -
j_call: TRBJ1-1
cdr3_length: 13
clone_size: -
v_call: TRBV5-5
cdr3_aa: CASEGIMNTEAFF
cdr3_nt: TGTGCCAGCGAGGGTATCATGAACACTGAAGCTTTCTTT

d_call: TRBD1
j_call: TRBJ2-2
cdr3_length: 17
clone_size: -
v_call: TRBV28
cdr3_aa: CASSFAGQGADTGELFF
cdr3_nt: TGTGCCAGCAGTTTCGCCGGACAGGGGGCGGACACCGGGGAGCTGTTTTTT

d_call: -
j_call: TRBJ1-2
cdr3_length: 14
clone_size: -
v_call: TRBV9
cdr3_aa: CASSDLARAQGYTF
cdr3_nt: TGTGCCAGCAGCGACCTCGCCCGGGCTCAGGGCTACACCTTC

d_call: TRBD2
j_call: TRBJ2-5
cdr3_length: 16
clone_size: -
v_call: TRBV4-3
cdr3_aa: CASSPTSGGPGETQYF
cdr3_nt: TGCGCCAGCAGCCCCACTAGCGGGGGACCCGGAGAGACCCAGTACTTC

d_call: TRBD1
j_call: TRBJ2-3
cdr3_length: 15
clone_size: -
v_call: TRBV7-6
cdr3_aa: CASSGTGTGGDTQYF
cdr3_nt: TGTGCCAGCAGCGGAACCGGGACAGGAGGAGATACGCAGTATTTT

d_call: TRBD2
j_call: TRBJ2-1
cdr3_length: 15
clone_size: few
v_call: TRBV19
cdr3_aa: CASSKIAGAYNEQFF
cdr3_nt: TGTGCCAGTAGTAAAATAGCGGGGGCTTACAATGAGCAGTTCTTC

d_call: -
j_call: TRBJ2-3
cdr3_length: 15
clone_size: many
v_call: TRBV7-2
cdr3_aa: CASSLADLSTDTQYF
cdr3_nt: TGTGCCAGCAGCTTAGCGGATCTCAGCACAGATACGCAGTATTTT

d_call: -
j_call: TRBJ2-7
cdr3_length: 14
clone_size: -
v_call: TRBV5-4
cdr3_aa: CASSSTSHTYEQYF
cdr3_nt: TGTGCCAGCAGCTCGACTAGTCACACCTACGAGCAGTACTTC

d_call: -
j_call: TRBJ2-1
cdr3_length: 14
clone_size: few
v_call: TRBV7-6
cdr3_aa: CASSTFKKFDEQFF
cdr3_nt: TGTGCCAGCAGCACCTTCAAGAAGTTCGATGAGCAGTTCTTC

d_call: TRBD1
j_call: TRBJ2-1
cdr3_length: 17
clone_size: -
v_call: TRBV27
cdr3_aa: CASSTRDSFSSYNEQFF
cdr3_nt: TGTGCCAGCAGTACCCGGGACAGTTTTAGCTCCTACAATGAGCAGTTCTTC

d_call: -
j_call: TRBJ2-1
cdr3_length: 16
clone_size: few
v_call: TRBV7-3
cdr3_aa: CASSLMGSDSYNEQFF
cdr3_nt: TGTGCCAGCAGCTTAATGGGGTCAGACTCCTACAATGAGCAGTTCTTC

d_call: -
j_call: TRBJ2-7
cdr3_length: 12
clone_size: -
v_call: TRBV19
cdr3_aa: CAVRGSSYEQYF
cdr3_nt: TGTGCCGTGAGGGGTAGCTCCTACGAGCAGTACTTC

d_call: -
j_call: TRBJ1-6
cdr3_length: 13
clone_size: -
v_call: TRBV28
cdr3_aa: CASSFPGVSPLHF
cdr3_nt: TGTGCCAGCAGTTTCCCAGGGGTATCACCCCTCCACTTT

d_call: -
j_call: TRBJ1-1
cdr3_length: 14
clone_size: once
v_call: TRBV20-1
cdr3_aa: CSARDTYGRPEAFF
cdr3_nt: TGCAGTGCTAGAGATACATACGGCCGCCCTGAAGCTTTCTTT

d_call: TRBD1
j_call: TRBJ1-1
cdr3_length: 15
clone_size: -
v_call: TRBV4-1
cdr3_aa: CASSPGTVQNTEAFF
cdr3_nt: TGCGCCAGCAGCCCTGGGACAGTTCAGAACACTGAAGCTTTCTTT

d_call: -
j_call: TRBJ1-3
cdr3_length: 15
clone_size: few
v_call: TRBV7-6
cdr3_aa: CASSPTHNSGNTIYF
cdr3_nt: TGTGCCAGCAGCCCCACACATAACTCTGGAAACACCATATATTTT

d_call: -
j_call: TRBJ2-1
cdr3_length: 16
clone_size: -
v_call: TRBV27
cdr3_aa: CASSLLKGGVDNEQFF
cdr3_nt: TGTGCCAGCAGTTTATTAAAGGGGGGGGTCGACAATGAGCAGTTCTTC

d_call: -
j_call: TRBJ2-5
cdr3_length: 14
clone_size: many
v_call: TRBV19
cdr3_aa: CASSSVGRRETQYF
cdr3_nt: TGTGCCAGTAGTTCGGTCGGTCGGCGAGAGACCCAGTACTTC

d_call: TRBD2
j_call: TRBJ2-1
cdr3_length: 21
clone_size: -
v_call: TRBV11-2
cdr3_aa: CASSSNPGTSVPSSSYNKQFF
cdr3_nt: TGTGCCAGCAGTTCTAATCCCGGGACTAGCGTTCCCTCCAGCTCCTACAATAAGCAGTTCTTC

d_call: -
j_call: TRBJ1-6
cdr3_length: 18
clone_size: -
v_call: TRBV4-1
cdr3_aa: CASSQDGKPSSYNSPLHF
cdr3_nt: TGCGCCAGCAGCCAAGATGGGAAGCCGAGCTCCTATAATTCACCCCTCCACTTT

d_call: TRBD1
j_call: TRBJ2-1
cdr3_length: 13
clone_size: -
v_call: TRBV12-3/TRBV12-4
cdr3_aa: CASSWTGVNEQFF
cdr3_nt: TGTGCCAGCAGTTGGACAGGGGTAAATGAGCAGTTCTTC

d_call: -
j_call: TRBJ2-3
cdr3_length: 13
clone_size: -
v_call: TRBV19
cdr3_aa: CAVRPGQPDTQYF
cdr3_nt: TGTGCCGTCCGGCCGGGGCAACCGGATACGCAGTATTTT

d_call: -
j_call: TRBJ1-1
cdr3_length: 14
clone_size: few
v_call: TRBV6-5
cdr3_aa: CASSPVAVNTEAFF
cdr3_nt: TGTGCCAGCAGCCCCGTGGCTGTGAACACTGAAGCTTTCTTT

d_call: TRBD2
j_call: TRBJ2-3
cdr3_length: 16
clone_size: few
v_call: TRBV25-1
cdr3_aa: CASSVRRDYVTDTQYF
cdr3_nt: TGTGCCAGCAGTGTGCGACGGGACTACGTCACCGATACGCAGTATTTT

d_call: -
j_call: TRBJ1-5
cdr3_length: 15
clone_size: -
v_call: TRBV9
cdr3_aa: CASSSGGDSNQPQHF
cdr3_nt: TGTGCCAGCAGTTCCGGTGGGGATAGCAATCAGCCCCAGCATTTT

d_call: -
j_call: TRBJ2-5
cdr3_length: 13
clone_size: -
v_call: TRBV6-5
cdr3_aa: CASMIGQKETQYF
cdr3_nt: TGTGCCAGCATGATTGGGCAGAAAGAGACCCAGTACTTC

d_call: TRBD1
j_call: TRBJ2-3
cdr3_length: 17
clone_size: once
v_call: TRBV14
cdr3_aa: CASSWGMTGGTADTQYF
cdr3_nt: TGTGCCAGCAGCTGGGGTATGACAGGGGGGACCGCAGATACGCAGTATTTT

d_call: TRBD1
j_call: TRBJ1-1
cdr3_length: 17
clone_size: -
v_call: TRBV4-1
cdr3_aa: CASSQGQGGGLNTEAFF
cdr3_nt: TGCGCCAGCAGCCAAGGGCAGGGAGGGGGCCTGAACACTGAAGCTTTCTTT

d_call: -
j_call: TRBJ1-5
cdr3_length: 13
clone_size: few
v_call: TRBV19
cdr3_aa: CASSGQFNQPQHF
cdr3_nt: TGTGCCAGTTCAGGACAATTCAATCAGCCCCAGCATTTT

d_call: -
j_call: TRBJ1-2
cdr3_length: 13
clone_size: few
v_call: TRBV12-3/TRBV12-4
cdr3_aa: CASSLGGSAGYTF
cdr3_nt: TGTGCCAGCAGCTTGGGGGGGAGCGCTGGCTACACCTTC

d_call: TRBD1
j_call: TRBJ2-3
cdr3_length: 17
clone_size: -
v_call: TRBV5-5
cdr3_aa: CASSPQGVDLGTDTQYF
cdr3_nt: TGTGCCAGCAGCCCCCAGGGGGTGGATTTGGGCACAGATACGCAGTATTTT

d_call: -
j_call: TRBJ2-3
cdr3_length: 13
clone_size: many
v_call: TRBV12-3/TRBV12-4
cdr3_aa: CASRRQGTDTQYF
cdr3_nt: TGTGCCAGCAGGCGACAGGGCACAGATACGCAGTATTTT

d_call: -
j_call: TRBJ2-6
cdr3_length: 15
clone_size: few
v_call: TRBV11-1
cdr3_aa: CASTPGAFGANVLTF
cdr3_nt: TGTGCCAGCACCCCTGGGGCCTTTGGGGCCAACGTCCTGACTTTC

d_call: -
j_call: TRBJ2-1
cdr3_length: 16
clone_size: few
v_call: TRBV6-2/TRBV6-3
cdr3_aa: CASAETGLASYNEQFF
cdr3_nt: TGTGCCAGCGCAGAGACCGGACTTGCCTCCTACAATGAGCAGTTCTTC

d_call: -
j_call: TRBJ1-2
cdr3_length: 16
clone_size: -
v_call: TRBV6-6
cdr3_aa: CASSTAANRGNYGYTF
cdr3_nt: TGTGCCAGCAGTACAGCAGCAAATCGGGGGAACTATGGCTACACCTTC

d_call: TRBD1
j_call: TRBJ1-6
cdr3_length: 14
clone_size: -
v_call: TRBV19
cdr3_aa: CASNPDRVDSPLHF
cdr3_nt: TGTGCCAGTAATCCCGACAGGGTGGATTCACCCCTCCACTTT

d_call: -
j_call: TRBJ2-5
cdr3_length: 15
clone_size: -
v_call: TRBV9
cdr3_aa: CASSLRGVGQETQYF
cdr3_nt: TGTGCCAGCAGCCTACGAGGCGTAGGGCAAGAGACCCAGTACTTC

d_call: -
j_call: TRBJ2-3
cdr3_length: 16
clone_size: many
v_call: TRBV7-6
cdr3_aa: CASSLVPGGAGDTQYF
cdr3_nt: TGTGCCAGCAGCTTAGTCCCTGGGGGAGCGGGTGATACGCAGTATTTT

d_call: TRBD1
j_call: TRBJ1-4
cdr3_length: 17
clone_size: -
v_call: TRBV7-2
cdr3_aa: CASSINRGRSTNEKLFF
cdr3_nt: TGTGCCAGCAGCATCAACAGGGGGCGGAGTACTAATGAAAAACTGTTTTTT

d_call: TRBD2
j_call: TRBJ2-6
cdr3_length: 16
clone_size: -
v_call: TRBV4-2
cdr3_aa: CASSQEGRAGANVLTF
cdr3_nt: TGTGCCAGCAGCCAAGAAGGGAGGGCTGGGGCCAACGTCCTGACTTTC

d_call: -
j_call: TRBJ1-4
cdr3_length: 15
clone_size: few
v_call: TRBV7-6
cdr3_aa: CASSLSPGTKEKLFF
cdr3_nt: TGTGCCAGCAGCCTTTCGCCAGGTACCAAAGAAAAACTGTTTTTT